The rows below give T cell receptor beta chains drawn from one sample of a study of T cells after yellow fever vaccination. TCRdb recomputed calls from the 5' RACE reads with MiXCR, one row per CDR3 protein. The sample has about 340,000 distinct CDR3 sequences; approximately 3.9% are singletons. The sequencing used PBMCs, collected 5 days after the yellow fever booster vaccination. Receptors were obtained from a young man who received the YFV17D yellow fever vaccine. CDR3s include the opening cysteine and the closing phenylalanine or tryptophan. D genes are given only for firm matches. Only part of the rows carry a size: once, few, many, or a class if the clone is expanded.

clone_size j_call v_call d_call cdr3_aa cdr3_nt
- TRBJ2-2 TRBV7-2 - CASSLFFPGYTGELFF TGTGCCAGCAGCTTATTCTTCCCAGGGTACACCGGGGAGCTGTTTTTT
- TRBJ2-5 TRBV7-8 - CASSSGPLGTQYF TGTGCCAGCAGCTCTGGACCGCTGGGGACCCAGTACTTC
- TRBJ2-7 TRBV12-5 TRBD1 CASGFGTGIYEQYF TGTGCTAGTGGTTTTGGGACAGGGATCTACGAGCAGTACTTC
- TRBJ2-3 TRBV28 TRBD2 CASSPLPAGGSTDTQYF TGTGCCAGCAGTCCCCTCCCCGCGGGGGGCAGCACAGATACGCAGTATTTT
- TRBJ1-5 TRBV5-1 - CASSLIARVQPQHF TGCGCCAGCAGCTTAATTGCCAGGGTACAGCCCCAGCATTTT
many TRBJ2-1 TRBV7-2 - CASSLMGAYNEQFF TGTGCCAGCAGCTTAATGGGTGCATACAATGAGCAGTTCTTC
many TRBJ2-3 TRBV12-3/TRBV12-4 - CASSPYEGGPTDTQYF TGTGCCAGCAGCCCGTATGAGGGGGGCCCCACAGATACGCAGTATTTT
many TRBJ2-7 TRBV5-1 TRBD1 CASRRDRGREQYF TGCGCCAGCAGGAGGGACAGGGGGCGCGAGCAGTACTTC
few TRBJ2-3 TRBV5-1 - CASSLRGTEDTQYF TGCGCCAGCAGCTTGAGGGGCACTGAAGATACGCAGTATTTT
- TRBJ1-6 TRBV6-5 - CASREYNSPLHF TGTGCCAGCAGGGAATATAATTCACCCCTCCACTTT
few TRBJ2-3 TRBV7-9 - CASSNPRGSGYTDTQYF TGTGCCAGCAGCAATCCCCGGGGGAGCGGATACACAGATACGCAGTATTTT
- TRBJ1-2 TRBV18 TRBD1 CASSLEKTGQGAGGYTF TGTGCCAGCTCACTCGAAAAGACGGGACAGGGGGCTGGAGGCTACACCTTC
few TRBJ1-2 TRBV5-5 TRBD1 CASSPLVAGGRVTNYGYTF TGTGCCAGCAGCCCTTTGGTGGCAGGGGGTCGAGTCACTAACTATGGCTACACCTTC
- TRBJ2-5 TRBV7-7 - CASSPRDGGIPETQYF TGTGCTAGCAGCCCGAGGGACGGAGGAATTCCCGAGACCCAGTACTTC
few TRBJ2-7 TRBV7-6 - CADVTRGRGLYEQYF TGTGCCGACGTGACCCGTGGGAGGGGGCTCTACGAGCAGTACTTC